These 14 T cell receptor beta chains originate from one sample sequenced in a study of blood T cell repertoires in COVID-19. Some clones are missing from TCRdb's copy, which holds only in-frame ones; the method was immunoSEQ multiplex PCR. Among about 130,000 clones listed, about 89% were seen once. The specimen was peripheral blood. The receptor set was obtained from a woman between 65 and 79 years old with COVID-19, enrolled during active disease.

The chain couples TRBV19 to TRBJ1-4, with 7 nucleotides matching TRBD1. Germline V lookup: CDR1 LNHDA, CDR2 SQIVND (reference sequence). V lost 3 bases, J lost 4 bases, and 2 bases stayed unmatched. CDR3 length: 14 residues. Written as DNA, the CDR3 is TGTGCCAGTAGTATGGGACAGTATAATGAAAAACTGTTTTTT. Its translation: CASSMGQYNEKLFF.

This rearrangement joins TRBV5-4 to TRBJ2-1; D not certain. Germline V gene data show CDR1 as SGHNT and CDR2 as YYREEE (reference sequence). V lost 1 base to trimming and J lost 9 bases, with 5 bases between them. This CDR3 has 11 amino acids. The DNA for the CDR3 is TGTGCCAGCAGCTTGTCGCGTGAGCAGTTCTTC. Encoded protein: CASSLSREQFF.

The count of this clone is one. The chain is built from TRBV19 and TRBJ1-1; possibly TRBD1 for D (5 bases). Trimming shortened V by 9 bases and J by 3 bases, and 14 bases separated the two germline ends. From germline, CDR1 is LNHDA and CDR2 SQIVND (reference sequence). CDR3 length equals 13 residues. The CDR3 here is CASQLQGYTEAFF. The DNA for the CDR3 is TGTGCCAGCCAACTTCAGGGATACACTGAAGCTTTCTTT.

This rearrangement joins TRBV27 to TRBJ1-1; the D is unclear. The V end was cut by 0 bases, the J end by 1 base, with 6 bases between. CDR3 length: 14 amino acids. Germline V gives CDR1 MNHEY, CDR2 SMNVEV (reference sequence). In nucleotides, the CDR3 is TGTGCCAGCAGTTTATCCGGTGCGAACACTGAAGCTTTCTTT. Protein: CASSLSGANTEAFF.

The J gene is TRBJ1-6, the V gene TRBV9, with D maybe TRBD1 (5 bases). Trimming removed 2 bases at V and 8 bases at J, with 14 bases between. The CDR3 runs 15 residues. Germline lookup yields CDR1 SGDLS and CDR2 YYNGEE. CDR3: CASSVGGAPDSPLHF. The CDR3 nucleotides are TGTGCCAGCAGCGTTGGTGGGGCCCCTGATTCACCCCTCCACTTT.

The chain combines TRBV12-3 or TRBV12-4 with TRBJ1-1; D possibly corresponds to TRBD1 (5 bases). The CDR3 has 12 residues. Trimming stripped 5 bases from V and 10 bases from J, with 14 bases between. CDR3 protein: CASSPFTGGAFF. CDR3 bases: TGTGCCAGCAGTCCGTTCACGGGGGGAGCTTTCTTT.

The rearrangement uses TRBV7-2 and TRBJ2-7; 11 bases line up with TRBD2. V lost 6 bases and J lost 3; bases outside the gene matches: 4. The CDR3 has 14 residues. Germline loops: CDR1 SGHTA, CDR2 FQGNSA. The DNA for the CDR3 is TGTGCCAGCAGACGTAGCGGGGGGGACTACGAGCAGTACTTC. Protein product: CASRRSGGDYEQYF.

This clone was counted once. V usage is TRBV28 and J usage is TRBJ1-6, with TRBD1 matching over 7 bases. There are 15 residues in the CDR3. The J segment lost 8 bases and the V segment lost 5 bases, leaving 9 bases of the junction unmatched. Germline V gene sequence: CDR1 MDHEN, CDR2 SYDVKM. The CDR3 sequence: CASSPRQGFDSPLHF. The CDR3 coding sequence is TGTGCCAGCAGTCCTAGACAGGGTTTTGATTCACCCCTCCACTTT.

Only a few counts were recorded for this clone. J is TRBJ1-2 and V is TRBV24-1; D might be TRBD1 (6 bases). The CDR3 length is 16 residues. CDR1 and CDR2 (germline): KGHDR, SFDVKD. The germline V and J ends were trimmed by 4 bases and 4 bases, with 18 bases remaining between them. CDR3 in amino acids: CATSDPGQTKPYGYTF. CDR3 DNA: TGTGCCACCAGTGACCCCGGACAGACGAAACCCTATGGCTACACCTTC.

The chain recombines TRBV6-6 with TRBJ1-5, with D perhaps TRBD1 (5 bases). The length of the CDR3 is 16 residues. V was pared by 0 bases and J by 6 bases, with 15 bases between. The germline V gene encodes CDR1 MNHNY and CDR2 SVGAGI (reference sequence). CDR3 DNA sequence: TGTGCCAGCAGTTACTCTGGCAGGGAAGGCGGTCAGCCCCAGCATTTT. Its protein is CASSYSGREGGQPQHF.

V gene TRBV15 combines with J gene TRBJ1-6, with 7 bases lining up with TRBD1. CDR1 LNHNV and CDR2 YYDKDF come from the germline V gene (reference sequence). V shed 3 bases, J shed 6 bases, and the junction held 8 bases outside the gene matches. The CDR3 loop spans 16 amino acids. The CDR3 protein is CATSSRSGQINSPLHF. The CDR3 coding sequence is TGTGCCACCAGCAGCCGATCGGGACAGATTAATTCACCCCTCCACTTT.

The V gene is TRBV4-1, the J gene TRBJ1-5; 9 positions match TRBD1. Per germline, CDR1 MGHRA and CDR2 YSYEKL. With 0 bases clipped from V and 4 bases from J, the junction kept 7 bases outside the gene matches. The length of the CDR3 is 17 residues. This chain's CDR3 is CASSQDTVDRGNQPQHF. The CDR3 DNA is TGCGCCAGCAGCCAAGATACTGTAGACAGGGGGAATCAGCCCCAGCATTTT.

This chain uses TRBV6-2 or TRBV6-3 with TRBJ1-1; D remains unclear. Germline assignment: CDR1 MNHEY and CDR2 SVGEGT. The CDR3 is 15 residues long. V dropped 2 bases and J dropped 1 base, with 11 bases sitting between them. As DNA, the CDR3 is TGTGCCAGCAGTTACAGTCCAGGAAAGAACACTGAAGCTTTCTTT. Translated: CASSYSPGKNTEAFF.

V gene TRBV27 combines with J gene TRBJ1-2, with 7 bases aligning to TRBD1. V lost 6 bases and J lost 3; bases outside the gene matches: 10. The CDR3 length is 15 residues. The V gene's germline CDR1 is MNHEY and CDR2 SMNVEV (reference sequence). CDR3 DNA sequence: TGTGCCAGCAGCCTAAATACAGGGGTACACTATGGCTACACCTTC. This encodes CASSLNTGVHYGYTF.